The 19 T cell receptor beta chains presented below share a single source sample, sequenced in a study of T cells after yellow fever vaccination. TCRdb redid the calling of the 5' RACE reads with MiXCR, one entry per CDR3 protein. The sample consists of approximately 34,000 distinct CDR3 sequences, approximately 10% of them appearing once. Sequenced material: PBMCs, either bulk or a sorted T-cell subset (CD4+, CD8+, memory, or dextramer-sorted; not recorded which), taken approximately 16 days after the first yellow fever vaccination. The source is a man aged 18 to 29 who received the YFV17D yellow fever vaccine.

The table lists this clonotype with many counts. The rearrangement links TRBV7-2 to TRBJ1-3; D unresolved. This CDR3 contains 17 residues. Germline V lookup: CDR1 SGHTA, CDR2 FQGNSA. V shed 0 bases and J shed 0 bases, with 12 bases lying between them. As DNA, the CDR3 is TGTGCCAGCAGCTTAGCCCCCGACGGCCTCTCTGGAAACACCATATATTTT. Translating it yields CASSLAPDGLSGNTIYF. Combining the CDR3 with reference TRBV7-2 and TRBJ1-3 gives the whole variable domain GAGVSQSPSNKVTEKGKDVELRCDPISGHTALYWYRQSLGQGLEFLIYFQGNSAPDKSGLPSDRFSAERTGGSVSTLTIQRTQQEDSAVYLCASSLAPDGLSGNTIYFGEGSWLTVV.

There are many counts of this clonotype. CDR3 loop: CASSLGDRVGDTQYF. For the CDR3, the DNA is TGCGCCAGCAGCCTCGGGGACAGGGTTGGGGATACGCAGTATTTT. This chain uses TRBV5-1 with TRBJ2-3; 9 bases align to TRBD1. Germline V gives CDR1 SGHRS, CDR2 YFSETQ. The CDR3 extends over 15 amino acids. The junction had 9 bases not matched to a gene; V was cut back by 4 bases and J by 6 bases.

Turning to this clonotype: A much larger clone lies a single base off, so this may be a read error. V and J are TRBV7-2 and TRBJ2-1, with 11 bases fitting TRBD1. V was pared by 5 bases and J by 14 bases, with 8 bases of the junction left unmatched. CDR3 length: 13 residues. Germline lookup yields CDR1 SGHTA and CDR2 FQGNSA. In DNA form, the CDR3 reads TGTGCCAGCAGCGGGGGGACAGGGGGGGAGAAGTTCTTC. Amino acid sequence: CASSGGTGGEKFF.

This clonotype was seen at least ten times. The chain joins TRBV30 to TRBJ1-2, with D possibly being TRBD1 (6 bases). CDR1 GTSNPN and CDR2 SVGIG come from the germline V gene (reference sequence). The CDR3 is made up of 12 amino acids. Between the trimmed V and J ends, which lost 1 base and 7 bases, there was a span of 10 bases. CDR3 protein: CAWSEDRFGYTF. The CDR3 bases are TGTGCCTGGAGTGAAGACAGGTTTGGCTACACCTTC.

This clonotype has at least ten counts. V and J are TRBV12-3 or TRBV12-4 and TRBJ1-2; D gene uncertain. This CDR3 contains 14 residues. V was clipped by 4 bases and J by 0 bases, with 9 bases between them. The CDR3 protein is CASSSPWANYGYTF. CDR3 coding DNA: TGTGCCAGCAGTTCCCCCTGGGCTAACTATGGCTACACCTTC.

This clonotype was picked up one time. Since a much larger clone is just one base distant, this may be a read error. This rearrangement joins TRBV10-3 to TRBJ2-2; no clear D gene. The CDR3 loop spans 13 amino acids. CDR1 ENHRY and CDR2 SYGVKD come from the germline V gene. CDR3 sequence: CAIGESTSGELFF. The CDR3 DNA sequence: TGTGCCATCGGTGAGTCGACATCCGGGGAGCTGTTTTTT.

The genes are TRBV7-2 and TRBJ1-6; D gene unclear. Trimming removed 5 bases at V and 6 bases at J, with 5 bases between. The CDR3 consists of 12 residues. Germline CDR1 and CDR2: SGHTA and FQGNSA. In DNA form, the CDR3 reads TGTGCCAGCAGCCCCCCTAATTCACCCCTCCACTTT. The encoded protein is CASSPPNSPLHF.

Worth noting for this clonotype: A much more abundant neighbour one base away suggests this may be a read error. As DNA, the CDR3 is TGTGCCAGCAGGGTATTTGATACGCAGTATTTT. It specifies CASRVFDTQYF. The genes are TRBV2 and TRBJ2-3; D remains ambiguous. The V gene's germline CDR1 is SNHLY and CDR2 FYNNEI. V dropped 6 bases and J dropped 6 bases, with 7 bases sitting between them. The CDR3 totals 11 residues.

This clonotype was seen at least ten times. CDR3 coding DNA: TGTGCCAGCAGCCTCCGGGACAGGGGGCTTTCACCCCTCCACTTT. Protein: CASSLRDRGLSPLHF. The chain combines TRBV7-3 with TRBJ1-6, with 12 bases identical to TRBD1. Germline CDR1 SGHTA, CDR2 FQGTGA. CDR3 size: 15 residues. Trimming at V came to 5 bases and at J to 9 bases, leaving 5 bases not matched to a gene.

At least ten counts were recorded for this clonotype. Written as DNA, the CDR3 is TGTGCCAGCAGCCCCGGGACTAGCGACTACAATGAGCAGTTCTTC. Translated: CASSPGTSDYNEQFF. The rearrangement joins TRBV7-2 to TRBJ2-1; the match to TRBD2 covers 10 bases. After removal of 5 bases from V and 3 bases from J, the junction contained 4 bases not matched to a gene. In germline, CDR1 is SGHTA, CDR2 FQGNSA. This CDR3 is built from 15 residues.

In the case of this clonotype: A much larger clonotype is one base distant, so this may be a read error. V and J are TRBV12-3 or TRBV12-4 and TRBJ2-7; D uncertain. This CDR3 has 12 residues. As DNA, the CDR3 is TGTGACAGCAGTTTAAGGCAGGACGAGCAGTACTTC. Its protein product is CDSSLRQDEQYF.

This clonotype was counted at least ten times. The V and J genes are TRBV3-1 and TRBJ2-2; 10 bases agree with TRBD1. Germline lookup yields CDR1 LGHDT and CDR2 YNNKEL (reference sequence). CDR3 length: 14 amino acids. V was clipped by 10 bases and J by 3 bases; unmatched bases: 5. CDR3: CATRGTGDTGELFF. The CDR3 bases are TGTGCCACCCGGGGGACAGGGGACACCGGGGAGCTGTTTTTT.

This clonotype was seen a handful of times. This chain joins TRBV29-1 and TRBJ2-5; 7 bases are a match to TRBD2. This CDR3 region has 17 residues. Unmatched junction bases numbered 18, after V lost 3 bases and J lost 5 bases. CDR1 and CDR2 (germline): SQVTM, ANQGSEA. The CDR3 loop is CSVDPVGGGTSGETQYF. The CDR3 nucleotides read TGCAGCGTTGACCCGGTTGGCGGGGGAACCTCTGGGGAGACCCAGTACTTC.

This clonotype was counted at least ten times. This sequence joins TRBV5-1 and TRBJ2-3; D remains ambiguous. CDR3 length equals 14 residues. Per germline, CDR1 SGHRS and CDR2 YFSETQ. Trimming left V 5 bases short and J 3 bases short, with 13 bases between. DNA for the CDR3: TGCGCCAGCAGAGTGTTTTGGGGTACAGATACGCAGTATTTT. It encodes CASRVFWGTDTQYF.

In this sample, this clonotype turned up many times. This sequence joins TRBV12-3 or TRBV12-4 and TRBJ2-6, with D unclear. Trimming shortened V by 3 bases and J by 2 bases, and 11 bases separated the two germline ends. This CDR3 is built from 16 residues. The chain's CDR3 is CASSFGGSPGANVLTF. The CDR3 nucleotides read TGTGCCAGCAGTTTTGGTGGCTCACCTGGGGCCAACGTCCTGACTTTC.

This clonotype was observed many times. The chain combines TRBV7-2 with TRBJ2-2; 7 nucleotides agree with TRBD1. The CDR3 length is 15 residues. The V gene's germline CDR1 is SGHTA and CDR2 FQGNSA. After removal of 3 bases from V and 4 bases from J, the junction contained 5 bases not matched to a gene. The CDR3 DNA is TGTGCCAGCAGCTTCCGGACAGGCGTCACCGGGGAGCTGTTTTTT. As protein: CASSFRTGVTGELFF.

This clonotype has at least ten counts. This rearrangement joins TRBV7-8 to TRBJ2-5; weak D call: TRBD1 (6 bases). Per the germline V gene, CDR1 is SGHVS and CDR2 is FQNEAQ. This CDR3 region has 16 residues. V was shortened by 5 bases and J by 5 bases, with 21 bases between the two germline ends. The CDR3 loop reads CASSQQSGVGTETQYF. As DNA, the CDR3 is TGTGCCAGCAGCCAACAATCAGGGGTTGGTACGGAGACCCAGTACTTC.

Remarks on this clonotype: One end of the junction is discordant with germline, which a read error may explain. The rearrangement uses TRBV4-2 and TRBJ1-2; 10 bases agree with TRBD1. CDR1 is LGHNA, CDR2 YNFKEQ, per germline. This CDR3 region has 13 residues. The CDR3 region is CAISPGTGEGYTF. The CDR3 DNA sequence: TGTGCCATCAGCCCTGGGACAGGGGAAGGCTACACCTTC.

This clonotype has a count of ten or more. V is TRBV20-1 and J is TRBJ2-1, with D hard to call. V dropped 6 bases and J dropped 3 bases, with 15 bases sitting between them. This CDR3 region has 14 residues. From germline, CDR1 is DFQATT and CDR2 SNEGSKA (reference sequence). Here the CDR3 reads CSAPRTVDYNEQFF. CDR3 DNA: TGCAGTGCACCCCGGACGGTAGACTACAATGAGCAGTTCTTC.